Presented here are 25 T cell receptor beta chains from one specimen sequenced in a study of CD8 T cells in Susac syndrome. The authors reverse transcribed roughly 0.5 to 1 ug RNA with random hexamers. TCRdb used MiXCR to reprocess the immunoSEQ multiplex PCR reads, holding one entry per CDR3 protein. Among 160,000 or so distinct CDR3 sequences listed, under 95% were seen once. Sequenced input: CD4+ T cells from PBMCs. The receptors derive from a human donor with Susac syndrome.

The chain combines TRBV18 with TRBJ1-3; 7 bases are a match to TRBD1. Unmatched junction bases numbered 8, after V lost 0 bases and J lost 0 bases. In germline, CDR1 is KGHSH, CDR2 LQKENI. The CDR3 spans 18 residues. The CDR3 protein is CASSPPQQGTASGNTIYF. The DNA of the CDR3 is TGTGCCAGCTCACCACCTCAACAGGGGACCGCCTCTGGAAACACCATATATTTT.

This clonotype was observed a handful of times. CDR3 protein: CASSLGGTGRTEAFF. DNA of the CDR3: TGTGCCAGCAGCTTAGGAGGGACAGGGAGAACTGAAGCTTTCTTT. The genes are TRBV11-2 and TRBJ1-1, with 9 bases aligning to TRBD1. The CDR3 is made up of 15 amino acids. The V and J ends lost 1 base and 5 bases, in that order; junction bases with no gene match: 5. Germline V gene sequence: CDR1 SGHAT, CDR2 FQNNGV.

The rearrangement links TRBV6-2 or TRBV6-3 to TRBJ1-6, with 7 bases aligning to TRBD1. This CDR3 is 14 amino acids long. The ends lost 4 bases at V and 6 bases at J; junction bases unmatched: 3. Germline lookup yields CDR1 MNHEY and CDR2 SVGEGT. CDR3 region: CASSWAGGNSPLHF. The CDR3 coding sequence is TGTGCCAGCAGTTGGGCAGGGGGTAATTCACCCCTCCACTTT.

The CDR3 loop reads CASSTQGGRTEAFF. CDR3 nucleotides: TGTGCCAGCAGTACACAGGGCGGTCGGACTGAAGCTTTCTTT. The V and J genes are TRBV6-5 and TRBJ1-1; D might be TRBD1 (6 bases). V dropped 5 bases and J dropped 5 bases, with 15 bases sitting between them. This CDR3 contains 14 residues. Germline V gene lookup returns CDR1 MNHEY and CDR2 SVGAGI.

This chain's CDR3 is CASSPRDYPTYEQYF. In DNA, the CDR3 is TGTGCCAGCAGCCCTAGGGACTATCCGACCTACGAGCAGTACTTC. The rearrangement links TRBV7-2 to TRBJ2-7, with 7 positions matching TRBD2. Germline CDR1 reads SGHTA; CDR2 reads FQGNSA. The CDR3 is 15 residues long. The junction had 9 bases not matched to a gene; V was cut back by 5 bases and J by 2 bases.

The chain carries TRBV5-1 and TRBJ2-1, with D tentatively TRBD2 (7 bases). The V gene lost 4 bases and the J gene lost 7 bases, with 12 bases spanning the gap. Per the germline V gene, CDR1 is SGHRS and CDR2 is YFSETQ. The CDR3 totals 13 residues. CDR3 DNA: TGCGCCAGCAGCCTGGGGGGGCAAAATGAGCAGTTCTTC. Translating it yields CASSLGGQNEQFF. Filled out from reference TRBV5-1 and TRBJ2-1, the complete variable domain reads KAGVTQTPRYLIKTRGQQVTLSCSPISGHRSVSWYQQTPGQGLQFLFEYFSETQRNKGNFPGRFSGRQFSNSRSEMNVSTLELGDSALYLCASSLGGQNEQFFGPGTRLTVL.

The J gene is TRBJ2-7, the V gene TRBV10-2; TRBD1 matches 7 bases. With V trimmed by 8 bases and J by 1 base, 5 bases remained unmatched. The CDR3 is made up of 13 amino acids. Per germline, CDR1 WSHSY and CDR2 SAAADI. The CDR3 DNA sequence: TGCGCCAGCTCTGACAGGGTATCCTACGAGCAGTACTTC. Protein product: CASSDRVSYEQYF.

This CDR3 reads CSARTVGHSPLHF. DNA for the CDR3: TGCAGTGCTAGGACAGTGGGCCATTCACCCCTCCACTTT. This chain joins TRBV20-1 and TRBJ1-6, with TRBD1 as a possible D gene (5 bases). The CDR3 spans 13 residues. Germline V gene sequence: CDR1 DFQATT, CDR2 SNEGSKA (reference sequence). V was cut by 3 bases and J by 8 bases, with 11 bases left in between.

V is TRBV3-1 and J is TRBJ1-5, with D unclear. The V gene's germline CDR1 is LGHDT and CDR2 YNNKEL (reference sequence). V shed 5 bases and J shed 4 bases, with 12 bases lying between them. The CDR3 consists of 14 residues. The CDR3 DNA reads TGTGCCAGCAGCTCCCGGGCCGTTAATCAGCCCCAGCATTTT. Translation gives CASSSRAVNQPQHF.

The J gene is TRBJ2-2, the V gene TRBV6-5; D perhaps matches TRBD1 (5 bases). CDR3 length equals 16 residues. Trimming removed 0 bases from V and 4 bases from J, with 12 bases in between. From germline, CDR1 is MNHEY and CDR2 SVGAGI. Written as DNA, the CDR3 is TGTGCCAGCAGTTACTCGAGGAACAGGCGCACCGGGGAGCTGTTTTTT. Its translation: CASSYSRNRRTGELFF.

V usage is TRBV20-1 and J usage is TRBJ1-4; no definite D call. V was cut by 6 bases and J by 6 bases, with 11 bases left in between. CDR1 DFQATT and CDR2 SNEGSKA come from the germline V gene (reference sequence). There are 12 residues in the CDR3. CDR3 residues: CSAKEFDEKLFF. CDR3 coding DNA: TGCAGTGCCAAGGAGTTCGATGAAAAACTGTTTTTT.

The V call is TRBV27, the J call TRBJ1-1; no reliable D call. Germline V gives CDR1 MNHEY, CDR2 SMNVEV (reference sequence). V lost 3 bases to trimming and J lost 7 bases, with 15 bases between them. The CDR3 sequence is 14 residues long. CDR3 DNA: TGTGCCAGCAGTTTGTCTCCCGCGGTGGGTGAAGCTTTCTTT. This codes for CASSLSPAVGEAFF.

There are a few counts of this clonotype. The rearrangement links TRBV12-3 or TRBV12-4 to TRBJ1-2; the D gene is possibly TRBD1 (5 bases). Trimming removed 0 bases from V and 5 bases from J, with 10 bases in between. The CDR3 has 14 amino acids. The CDR3 here is CASSLAGGNYGYTF. The CDR3, as DNA: TGTGCCAGCAGTTTAGCGGGGGGGAATTATGGCTACACCTTC.

The CDR3 coding sequence is TGCAGTGCTAGAGATCCAAGAGACTTTTCACCCCTCCACTTT. It codes for CSARDPRDFSPLHF. The chain is built from TRBV20-1 and TRBJ1-6; no definite D call. The length of the CDR3 is 14 residues. The V end lost 0 bases, the J end lost 9 bases, and 12 bases lay between the germline ends. Germline CDR1 DFQATT, CDR2 SNEGSKA (reference sequence).

This rearrangement joins TRBV20-1 to TRBJ2-3; D gene ambiguous. This CDR3 is 11 amino acids long. The germline gives CDR1 DFQATT, CDR2 SNEGSKA (reference sequence). The germline V and J ends were trimmed by 6 bases and 2 bases, with 6 bases remaining between them. For the CDR3, the DNA is TGCAGTGCCGGTCCCACAGATACGCAGTATTTT. Protein: CSAGPTDTQYF.

This clonotype was seen a single time. The V gene is TRBV29-1, the J gene TRBJ2-5; D unresolved. CDR1 is SQVTM, CDR2 ANQGSEA, per germline. The ends were cut back, 6 bases at V and 1 base at J, with 15 bases in the middle. The CDR3 spans 14 residues. The CDR3 protein is CSVLPRAAQETQYF. The CDR3 region has the DNA TGCAGCGTCCTACCCCGGGCAGCCCAAGAGACCCAGTACTTC.

V usage is TRBV20-1 and J usage is TRBJ1-4, with a tentative D call TRBD1 (5 bases). V was clipped by 0 bases and J by 3 bases, with 11 bases between them. Looked up from germline, CDR1 is DFQATT and CDR2 is SNEGSKA (reference sequence). This CDR3 is 15 amino acids long. CDR3 amino acids: CSARDPRQSNEKLFF. The CDR3 DNA reads TGCAGTGCTAGAGATCCCAGACAGTCTAATGAAAAACTGTTTTTT.

The chain has TRBV14 and TRBJ2-5; perhaps TRBD2 as D (6 bases). V lost 0 bases and J 5 bases, leaving 16 bases between the germline ends. The CDR3 is 16 amino acids. CDR1 is SGHDN and CDR2 is FVKESK in the germline V gene. The CDR3 reads CASSQERRPGGETQYF. In nucleotides, the CDR3 is TGTGCCAGCAGCCAAGAACGCAGGCCCGGAGGGGAGACCCAGTACTTC. The complete variable domain, with remaining parts taken from reference TRBV14 and TRBJ2-5, reads EAGVTQFPSHSVIEKGQTVTLRCDPISGHDNLYWYRRVMGKEIKFLLHFVKESKQDESGMPNNRFLAERTGGTYSTLKVQPAELEDSGVYFCASSQERRPGGETQYFGPGTRLLVL.

This clonotype is a singleton in its sample. The chain links TRBV11-2 to TRBJ2-3, with D perhaps TRBD1 (6 bases). V was cut by 5 bases and J by 2 bases, with 14 bases left in between. Germline assignment: CDR1 SGHAT and CDR2 FQNNGV. The CDR3 contains 15 residues. CDR3 nucleotides: TGTGCCAGCAGCCCCACCCGGGACAACACAGATACGCAGTATTTT. It codes for CASSPTRDNTDTQYF.

The rearrangement links TRBV9 to TRBJ1-5, with D possibly TRBD1 on 6 matching bases. The CDR3 is made up of 12 amino acids. CDR1 is SGDLS, CDR2 YYNGEE, per germline. Trimming pared 7 bases from V and 7 bases from J, leaving 12 bases between. CDR3 sequence (DNA): TGTGCCAGCGGCGGGGGCGGCCAGCCCCAGCATTTT. It translates to CASGGGGQPQHF.

In its sample, this clonotype was seen once. The chain joins TRBV24-1 to TRBJ2-2; D call uncertain. Germline V gene data show CDR1 as KGHDR and CDR2 as SFDVKD. The CDR3 is made up of 12 amino acids. V shed 1 base and J shed 10 bases, with 6 bases lying between them. The CDR3 region has the DNA TGTGCCACCAGTGATTTTACAGAGGAGCTGTTTTTT. Amino acids: CATSDFTEELFF.

The genes are TRBV29-1 and TRBJ2-3, with a possible D match to TRBD2 (5 bases). CDR3 size: 14 residues. Germline values: CDR1 SQVTM, CDR2 ANQGSEA. V lost 6 bases and J lost 1, with 14 bases in between. CDR3 in DNA: TGCAGCGTCAAAACGGGGTGGGGCACAGATACGCAGTATTTT. Translating it yields CSVKTGWGTDTQYF.

The CDR3 reads CASSTRTSGGAGELFF. In DNA, the CDR3 is TGTGCCAGCAGCACTCGGACTAGCGGGGGGGCCGGGGAGCTGTTTTTT. V usage is TRBV3-1 and J usage is TRBJ2-2, with TRBD2 matching 15 bases. Germline assignment: CDR1 LGHDT and CDR2 YNNKEL (reference sequence). The CDR3 extends over 16 amino acids. V shed 5 bases, J shed 6 bases, and the junction held 4 bases outside the gene matches.

This chain connects TRBV6-1 to TRBJ1-5; D is possibly TRBD1 (6 bases). CDR1 and CDR2 (germline): MNHNS, SASEGT. Between the trimmed V and J ends, which lost 6 bases and 1 base, there was a span of 16 bases. The CDR3 has 16 amino acids. CDR3 loop: CASRRTGANSNQPQHF. The CDR3 coding sequence is TGTGCCAGCAGGAGGACGGGGGCTAACAGCAATCAGCCCCAGCATTTT.

The J gene is TRBJ2-1, the V gene TRBV18; possibly TRBD1 for D (5 bases). Per germline, CDR1 KGHSH and CDR2 LQKENI. The length of the CDR3 is 14 residues. V was clipped by 0 bases and J by 9 bases, with 12 bases between them. CDR3 loop: CASSPPRLRGEQFF. CDR3 in DNA: TGTGCCAGCTCACCACCCAGGCTTAGGGGTGAGCAGTTCTTC.